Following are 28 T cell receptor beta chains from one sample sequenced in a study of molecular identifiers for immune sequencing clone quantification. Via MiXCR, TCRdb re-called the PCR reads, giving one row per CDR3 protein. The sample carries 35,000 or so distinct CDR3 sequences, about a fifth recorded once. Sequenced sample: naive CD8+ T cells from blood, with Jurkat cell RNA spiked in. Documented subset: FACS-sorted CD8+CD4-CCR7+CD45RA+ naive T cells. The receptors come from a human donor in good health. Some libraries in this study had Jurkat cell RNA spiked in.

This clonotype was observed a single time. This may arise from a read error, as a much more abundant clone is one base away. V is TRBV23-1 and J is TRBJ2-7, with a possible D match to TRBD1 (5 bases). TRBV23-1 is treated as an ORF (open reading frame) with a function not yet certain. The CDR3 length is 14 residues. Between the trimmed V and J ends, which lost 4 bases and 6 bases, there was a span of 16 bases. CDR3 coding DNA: TGCGCCAGCAGTCGATGGGGCAGGCCGATCGAGCAGTACTTC. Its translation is CASSRWGRPIEQYF.

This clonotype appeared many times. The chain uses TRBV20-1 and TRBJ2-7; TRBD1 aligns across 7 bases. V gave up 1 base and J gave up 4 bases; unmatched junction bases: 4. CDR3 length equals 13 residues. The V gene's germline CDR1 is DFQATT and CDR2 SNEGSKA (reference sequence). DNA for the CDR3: TGCAGTGCTAGAGCAGGGGGATTATACGAGCAGTACTTC. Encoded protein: CSARAGGLYEQYF.

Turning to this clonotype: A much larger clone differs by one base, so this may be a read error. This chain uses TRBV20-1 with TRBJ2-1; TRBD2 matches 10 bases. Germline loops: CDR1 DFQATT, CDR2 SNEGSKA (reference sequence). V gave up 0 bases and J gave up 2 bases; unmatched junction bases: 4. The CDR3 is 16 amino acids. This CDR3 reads CSARDLTSGTYNEQFF. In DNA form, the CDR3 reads TGCAGTGCTAGAGATCTCACTAGCGGGACCTACAATGAGCAGTTCTTC.

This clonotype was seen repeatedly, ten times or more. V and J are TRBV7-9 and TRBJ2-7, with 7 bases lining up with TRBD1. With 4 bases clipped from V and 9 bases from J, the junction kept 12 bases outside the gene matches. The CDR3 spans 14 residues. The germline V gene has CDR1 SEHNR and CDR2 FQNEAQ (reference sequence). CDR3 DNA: TGTGCCAGCAGCTCGGGACAGCCCTACGATGGGCAGTACTTC. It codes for CASSSGQPYDGQYF.

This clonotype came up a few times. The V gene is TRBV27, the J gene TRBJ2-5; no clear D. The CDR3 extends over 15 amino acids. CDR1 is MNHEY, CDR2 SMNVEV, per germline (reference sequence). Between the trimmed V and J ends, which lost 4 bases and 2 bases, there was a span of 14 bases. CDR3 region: CASSSAGERQETQYF. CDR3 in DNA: TGTGCCAGCAGTTCTGCAGGAGAGAGACAAGAGACCCAGTACTTC.

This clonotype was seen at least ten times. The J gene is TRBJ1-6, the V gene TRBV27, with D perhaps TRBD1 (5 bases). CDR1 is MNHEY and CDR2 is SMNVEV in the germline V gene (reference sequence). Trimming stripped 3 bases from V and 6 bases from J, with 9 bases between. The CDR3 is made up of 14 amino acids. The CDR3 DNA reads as TGTGCCAGCAGTTTGCAGGGACGTAATTCACCCCTCCACTTT. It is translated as CASSLQGRNSPLHF.

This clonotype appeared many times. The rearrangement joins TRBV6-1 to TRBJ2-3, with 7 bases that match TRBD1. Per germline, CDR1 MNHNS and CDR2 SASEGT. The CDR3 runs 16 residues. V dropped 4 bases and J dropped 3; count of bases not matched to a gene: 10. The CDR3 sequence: CASSAGTVDQTDTQYF. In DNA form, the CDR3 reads TGTGCCAGCAGTGCTGGGACAGTGGACCAAACAGATACGCAGTATTTT.

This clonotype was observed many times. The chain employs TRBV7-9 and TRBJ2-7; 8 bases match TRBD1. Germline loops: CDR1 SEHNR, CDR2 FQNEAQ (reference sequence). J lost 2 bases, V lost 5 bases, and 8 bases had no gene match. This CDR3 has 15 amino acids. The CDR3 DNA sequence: TGTGCCAGCAGCCTCGGGCAGGGGGCCCCCTACGAGCAGTACTTC. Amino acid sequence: CASSLGQGAPYEQYF.

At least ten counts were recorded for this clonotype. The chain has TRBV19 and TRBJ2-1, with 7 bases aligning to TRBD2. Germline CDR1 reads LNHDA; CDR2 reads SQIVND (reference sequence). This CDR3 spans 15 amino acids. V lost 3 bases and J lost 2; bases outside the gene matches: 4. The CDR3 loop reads CASSMSGNTYNEQFF. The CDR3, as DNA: TGTGCCAGTAGTATGAGCGGGAACACCTACAATGAGCAGTTCTTC.

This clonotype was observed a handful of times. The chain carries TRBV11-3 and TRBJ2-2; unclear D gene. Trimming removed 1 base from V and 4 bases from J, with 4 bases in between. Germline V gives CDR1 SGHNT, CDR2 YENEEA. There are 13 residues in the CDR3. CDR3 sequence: CASSLASTGELFF. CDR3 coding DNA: TGTGCCAGCAGCTTAGCAAGCACCGGGGAGCTGTTTTTT.

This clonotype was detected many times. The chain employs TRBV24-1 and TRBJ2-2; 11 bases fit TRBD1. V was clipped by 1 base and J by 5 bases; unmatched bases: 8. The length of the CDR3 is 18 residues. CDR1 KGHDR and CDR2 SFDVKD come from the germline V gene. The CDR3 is CATSDFRTGGRRTGELFF. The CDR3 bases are TGTGCCACCAGTGATTTCAGGACAGGGGGCAGGAGGACCGGGGAGCTGTTTTTT.

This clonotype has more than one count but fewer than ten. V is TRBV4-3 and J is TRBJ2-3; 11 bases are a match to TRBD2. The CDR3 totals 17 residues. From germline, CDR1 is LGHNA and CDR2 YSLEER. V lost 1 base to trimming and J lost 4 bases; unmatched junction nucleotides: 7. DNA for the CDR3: TGCGCCAGCAGCCAAGGACTAGCGGGAAGGGTAGCAGATACGCAGTATTTT. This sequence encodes CASSQGLAGRVADTQYF.

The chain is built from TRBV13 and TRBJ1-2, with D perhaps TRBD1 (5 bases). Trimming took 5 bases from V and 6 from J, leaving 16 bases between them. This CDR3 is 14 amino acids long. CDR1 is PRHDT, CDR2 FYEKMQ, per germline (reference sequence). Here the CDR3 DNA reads TGTGCCAGCAGCCTACTACCCCAGGGCGATGGCTACACCTTC. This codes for CASSLLPQGDGYTF.

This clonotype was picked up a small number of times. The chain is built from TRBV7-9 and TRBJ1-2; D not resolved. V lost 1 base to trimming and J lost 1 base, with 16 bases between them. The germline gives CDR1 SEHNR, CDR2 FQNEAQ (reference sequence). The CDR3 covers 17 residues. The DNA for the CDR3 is TGTGCCAGCAGCTTAGAGATCGGGCTATTAAATAACTATGGCTACACCTTC. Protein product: CASSLEIGLLNNYGYTF. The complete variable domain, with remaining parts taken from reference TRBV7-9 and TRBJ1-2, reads DTGVSQNPRHKITKRGQNVTFRCDPISEHNRLYWYRQTLGQGPEFLTYFQNEAQLEKSRLLSDRFSAERPKGSFSTLEIQRTEQGDSAMYLCASSLEIGLLNNYGYTFGSGTRLTVV.

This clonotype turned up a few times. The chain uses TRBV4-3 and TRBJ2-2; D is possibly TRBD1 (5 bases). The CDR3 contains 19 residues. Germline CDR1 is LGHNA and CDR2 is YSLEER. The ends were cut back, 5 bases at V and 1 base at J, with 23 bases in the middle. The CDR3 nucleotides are TGCGCCAGCAGCGGAAAGGGTCACAGGCCGGCAGGGAACACCGGGGAGCTGTTTTTT. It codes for CASSGKGHRPAGNTGELFF.

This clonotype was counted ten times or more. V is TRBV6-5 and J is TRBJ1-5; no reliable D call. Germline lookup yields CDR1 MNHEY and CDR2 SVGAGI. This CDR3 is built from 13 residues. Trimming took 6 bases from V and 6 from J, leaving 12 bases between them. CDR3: CASSPVLGQPQHF. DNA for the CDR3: TGTGCCAGCAGCCCTGTCTTAGGTCAGCCCCAGCATTTT.

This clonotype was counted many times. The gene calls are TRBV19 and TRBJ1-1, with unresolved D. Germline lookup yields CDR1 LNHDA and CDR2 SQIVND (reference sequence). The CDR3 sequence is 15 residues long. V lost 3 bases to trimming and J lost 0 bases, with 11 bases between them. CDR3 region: CASSIEESLNTEAFF. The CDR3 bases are TGTGCCAGTAGTATTGAAGAGAGTCTGAACACTGAAGCTTTCTTT.

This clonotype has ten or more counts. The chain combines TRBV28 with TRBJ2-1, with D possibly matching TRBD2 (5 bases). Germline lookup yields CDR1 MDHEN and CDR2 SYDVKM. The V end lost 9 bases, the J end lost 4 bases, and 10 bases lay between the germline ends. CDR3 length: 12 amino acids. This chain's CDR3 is CASSPGYNEQFF. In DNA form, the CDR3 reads TGTGCCAGTTCTCCGGGGTACAATGAGCAGTTCTTC.

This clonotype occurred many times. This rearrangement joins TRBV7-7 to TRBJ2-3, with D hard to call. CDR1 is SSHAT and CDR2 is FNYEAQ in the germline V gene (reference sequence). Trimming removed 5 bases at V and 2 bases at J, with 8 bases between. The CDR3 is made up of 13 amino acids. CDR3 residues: CASSIEATDTQYF. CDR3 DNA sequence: TGTGCCAGCAGCATAGAGGCCACAGATACGCAGTATTTT.

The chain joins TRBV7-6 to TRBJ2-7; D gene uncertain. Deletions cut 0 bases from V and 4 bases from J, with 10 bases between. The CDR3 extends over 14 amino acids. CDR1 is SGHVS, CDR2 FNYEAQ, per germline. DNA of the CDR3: TGTGCCAGCAGCTTAGCGCATGGAGTGTACGAGCAGTACTTC. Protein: CASSLAHGVYEQYF.

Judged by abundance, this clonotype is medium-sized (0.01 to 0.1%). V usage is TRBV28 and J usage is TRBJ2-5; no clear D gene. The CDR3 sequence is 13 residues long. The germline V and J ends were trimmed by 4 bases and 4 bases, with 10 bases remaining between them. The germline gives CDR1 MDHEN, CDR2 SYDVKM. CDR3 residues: CASSSRLGETQYF. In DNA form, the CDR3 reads TGTGCCAGCAGTTCGCGGTTAGGAGAGACCCAGTACTTC.

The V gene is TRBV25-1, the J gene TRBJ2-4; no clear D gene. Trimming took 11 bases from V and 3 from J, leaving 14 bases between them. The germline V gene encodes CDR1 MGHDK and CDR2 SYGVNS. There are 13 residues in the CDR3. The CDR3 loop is CACSELGKNIQYF. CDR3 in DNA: TGTGCCTGTAGTGAATTAGGCAAAAACATTCAGTACTTC.

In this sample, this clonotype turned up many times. This CDR3 reads CASTGWGGVGYTF. The CDR3 DNA reads as TGTGCCAGCACTGGGTGGGGGGGAGTAGGCTACACCTTC. The chain recombines TRBV27 with TRBJ1-2; the D gene is possibly TRBD1 (5 bases). V was shortened by 7 bases and J by 8 bases, with 17 bases between the two germline ends. Per the germline V gene, CDR1 is MNHEY and CDR2 is SMNVEV (reference sequence). This CDR3 contains 13 residues.

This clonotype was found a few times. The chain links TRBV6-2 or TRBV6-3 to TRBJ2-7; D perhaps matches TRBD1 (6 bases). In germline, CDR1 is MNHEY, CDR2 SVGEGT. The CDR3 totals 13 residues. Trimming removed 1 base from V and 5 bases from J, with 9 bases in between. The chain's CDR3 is CASSYLQGNEQYF. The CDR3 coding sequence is TGTGCCAGCAGTTACTTACAGGGCAACGAGCAGTACTTC.

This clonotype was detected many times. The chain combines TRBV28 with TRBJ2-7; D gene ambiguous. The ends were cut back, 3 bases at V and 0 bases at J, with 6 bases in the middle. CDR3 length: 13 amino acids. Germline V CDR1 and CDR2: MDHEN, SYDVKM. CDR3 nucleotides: TGTGCCAGCAGTTTGCTCCGCTCCTACGAGCAGTACTTC. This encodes CASSLLRSYEQYF.

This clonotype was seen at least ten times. CDR3 bases: TGTGCCAGCAGCTTGGGCAGGGCAGATGAAAAACTGTTTTTT. This gives the protein CASSLGRADEKLFF. The chain has TRBV5-5 and TRBJ1-4; perhaps TRBD1 as D (5 bases). Germline V gene lookup returns CDR1 SGHKS and CDR2 YYEKEE (reference sequence). The CDR3 extends over 14 amino acids. V lost 0 bases, J lost 6 bases, and 9 bases lay in between.

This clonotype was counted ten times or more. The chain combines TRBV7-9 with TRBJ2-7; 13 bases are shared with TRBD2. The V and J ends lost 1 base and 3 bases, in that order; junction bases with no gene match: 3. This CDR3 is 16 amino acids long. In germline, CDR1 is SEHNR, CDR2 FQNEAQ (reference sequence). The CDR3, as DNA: TGTGCCAGCAGCTTAGGGGGACTAGCGGGACTCTACGAGCAGTACTTC. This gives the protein CASSLGGLAGLYEQYF.

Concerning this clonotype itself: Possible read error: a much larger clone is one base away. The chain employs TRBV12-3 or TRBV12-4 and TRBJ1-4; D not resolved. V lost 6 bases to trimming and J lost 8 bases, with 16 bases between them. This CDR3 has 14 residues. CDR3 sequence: CASSYSRPTEKLFF. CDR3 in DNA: TGTGCCAGCAGCTATTCTCGCCCGACAGAAAAACTGTTTTTT.